This is a list of T cell receptor beta chains from one sample in a study of blood T cell repertoires in COVID-19. Libraries were prepared by immunoSEQ multiplex PCR; TCRdb keeps only in-frame clonotypes and omits some of them. The sample lists a few hundred thousand clones, 85% occurring once. The sequencing sample was made of PBMCs or T cells enriched from blood (not recorded which). All receptors derive from a man aged 40-55 years who had recovered from COVID-19. CDR3s include the opening cysteine and the closing phenylalanine or tryptophan. Fields, in order: D gene, clone size, J gene, CDR3 length, V gene, CDR3 protein, CDR3 DNA. D genes are given only for firm matches. Size is stated for part of the rows, as once, few or many counts, or as a class when the clone is expanded.

d_gene: .; abundance: .; j_gene: TRBJ1-4; len: 13; v_gene: TRBV7-2; CDR3aa: CASSLELNEKLFF; CDR3nt: TGTGCCAGCAGCTTAGAACTTAATGAAAAACTGTTTTTT
d_gene: TRBD1; abundance: .; j_gene: TRBJ1-4; len: 15; v_gene: TRBV11-2; CDR3aa: CASSPGQGSYEKLFF; CDR3nt: TGTGCCAGCAGCCCAGGACAGGGTAGTTATGAAAAACTGTTTTTT
d_gene: .; abundance: .; j_gene: TRBJ2-4; len: 16; v_gene: TRBV28; CDR3aa: CASSLLTSLAKNIQYF; CDR3nt: TGTGCCAGCAGTTTACTGACATCCCTAGCCAAAAACATTCAGTACTTC
d_gene: .; abundance: .; j_gene: TRBJ1-2; len: 15; v_gene: TRBV6-5; CDR3aa: CASRNLRLVEYGYTF; CDR3nt: TGTGCCAGCAGGAACCTCAGGTTAGTCGAGTATGGCTACACCTTC
d_gene: .; abundance: .; j_gene: TRBJ1-5; len: 15; v_gene: TRBV18; CDR3aa: CASSPSPGHNQPQHF; CDR3nt: TGTGCCAGCTCCCCCAGTCCGGGACACAATCAGCCCCAGCATTTT
d_gene: .; abundance: .; j_gene: TRBJ2-7; len: 12; v_gene: TRBV30; CDR3aa: CAGSQGQGEQYF; CDR3nt: TGTGCCGGAAGCCAGGGGCAAGGCGAGCAGTACTTC
d_gene: .; abundance: .; j_gene: TRBJ2-7; len: 10; v_gene: TRBV20-1; CDR3aa: CSARQGFEYF; CDR3nt: TGCAGTGCACGCCAGGGTTTTGAGTACTTC
d_gene: TRBD2; abundance: once; j_gene: TRBJ2-1; len: 15; v_gene: TRBV2; CDR3aa: CASSGGLAGVGEQFF; CDR3nt: TGTGCCAGCAGTGGGGGACTAGCGGGAGTAGGAGAGCAGTTCTTC
d_gene: .; abundance: once; j_gene: TRBJ1-1; len: 12; v_gene: TRBV2; CDR3aa: CASSGDWGVAFF; CDR3nt: TGTGCCAGCAGTGGGGATTGGGGGGTGGCTTTCTTT
d_gene: TRBD2; abundance: few; j_gene: TRBJ2-1; len: 16; v_gene: TRBV4-2; CDR3aa: CASSQDGLAGANEQFF; CDR3nt: TGTGCCAGCAGCCAAGACGGCCTAGCGGGAGCCAATGAGCAGTTCTTC
d_gene: .; abundance: .; j_gene: TRBJ1-1; len: 14; v_gene: TRBV21-1; CDR3aa: CASSKPTGGTEAFF; CDR3nt: TGTGCCAGCAGCAAACCAACAGGGGGCACTGAAGCTTTCTTT
d_gene: .; abundance: .; j_gene: TRBJ2-7; len: 12; v_gene: TRBV2; CDR3aa: CASRGGGREQYF; CDR3nt: TGTGCCAGCAGGGGGGGTGGGCGCGAGCAGTACTTC
d_gene: TRBD1; abundance: .; j_gene: TRBJ2-7; len: 14; v_gene: TRBV7-9; CDR3aa: CASSLRQGRYEQYF; CDR3nt: TGTGCCAGCAGCTTACGACAGGGGAGATACGAGCAGTACTTC
d_gene: .; abundance: .; j_gene: TRBJ1-1; len: 14; v_gene: TRBV5-1; CDR3aa: CASSFGQQNTEAFF; CDR3nt: TGCGCCAGCAGCTTCGGACAGCAGAACACTGAAGCTTTCTTT
d_gene: .; abundance: .; j_gene: TRBJ2-7; len: 14; v_gene: TRBV5-4; CDR3aa: CASSFAQGKGEQYF; CDR3nt: TGTGCCAGCAGCTTTGCCCAGGGGAAGGGCGAGCAGTACTTC
d_gene: .; abundance: .; j_gene: TRBJ1-4; len: 13; v_gene: TRBV7-9; CDR3aa: CASSVQPGEKLFF; CDR3nt: TGTGCCAGCAGCGTTCAACCGGGGGAAAAACTGTTTTTT
d_gene: TRBD1; abundance: .; j_gene: TRBJ2-7; len: 15; v_gene: TRBV5-6; CDR3aa: CASSLAEGAYYEQYF; CDR3nt: TGTGCCAGCAGCTTGGCCGAGGGGGCTTACTACGAGCAGTACTTC
d_gene: TRBD2; abundance: .; j_gene: TRBJ2-3; len: 18; v_gene: TRBV9; CDR3aa: CASSVETSGYTSTDTQYF; CDR3nt: TGTGCCAGCAGCGTAGAAACTAGCGGGTATACTAGCACAGATACGCAGTATTTT
d_gene: TRBD1; abundance: .; j_gene: TRBJ2-3; len: 14; v_gene: TRBV24-1; CDR3aa: CATSDPGTADTQYF; CDR3nt: TGTGCCACCAGTGACCCCGGGACAGCTGATACGCAGTATTTT
d_gene: TRBD2; abundance: .; j_gene: TRBJ2-1; len: 16; v_gene: TRBV11-1; CDR3aa: CASSFTGTSAYNEQFF; CDR3nt: TGTGCCAGCAGCTTTACCGGGACTAGCGCATACAATGAGCAGTTCTTC
d_gene: .; abundance: .; j_gene: TRBJ2-7; len: 14; v_gene: TRBV4-1; CDR3aa: CASSHPGQSYEQYF; CDR3nt: TGCGCCAGCAGCCATCCCGGACAGAGCTACGAGCAGTACTTC
d_gene: .; abundance: .; j_gene: TRBJ1-2; len: 14; v_gene: TRBV19; CDR3aa: CASSEGGGGYGYTF; CDR3nt: TGTGCCAGTAGTGAAGGGGGGGGCGGCTATGGCTACACCTTC
d_gene: .; abundance: .; j_gene: TRBJ1-2; len: 13; v_gene: TRBV5-1; CDR3aa: CASSSTGDYGYTF; CDR3nt: TGCGCCAGCAGCTCAACAGGAGACTATGGCTACACCTTC
d_gene: TRBD1; abundance: once; j_gene: TRBJ2-5; len: 15; v_gene: TRBV6-5; CDR3aa: CASWGIGDRQETQYF; CDR3nt: TGTGCCAGCTGGGGTATCGGGGACAGACAAGAGACCCAGTACTTC
d_gene: TRBD2; abundance: .; j_gene: TRBJ2-7; len: 13; v_gene: TRBV7-9; CDR3aa: CASSPREGYEQYF; CDR3nt: TGTGCCAGCAGCCCCAGGGAGGGGTACGAGCAGTACTTC
d_gene: TRBD2; abundance: once; j_gene: TRBJ2-7; len: 16; v_gene: TRBV28; CDR3aa: CASSSGLAGPPYEQYF; CDR3nt: TGTGCCAGCAGCTCCGGATTAGCGGGACCACCCTACGAGCAGTACTTC
d_gene: .; abundance: .; j_gene: TRBJ2-7; len: 16; v_gene: TRBV9; CDR3aa: CASSVGGGGLPYEQYF; CDR3nt: TGTGCCAGCAGCGTAGGAGGGGGCGGACTACCCTACGAGCAGTACTTC
d_gene: TRBD1; abundance: .; j_gene: TRBJ1-4; len: 16; v_gene: TRBV6-5; CDR3aa: CASSYSSTGGGEKLFF; CDR3nt: TGTGCCAGCAGTTACTCATCGACAGGGGGCGGTGAAAAACTGTTTTTT
d_gene: TRBD1; abundance: .; j_gene: TRBJ2-1; len: 13; v_gene: TRBV12-5; CDR3aa: CASGLVYRGEQFF; CDR3nt: TGTGCTAGTGGTTTGGTATACAGGGGTGAGCAGTTCTTC
d_gene: TRBD2; abundance: .; j_gene: TRBJ2-3; len: 14; v_gene: TRBV29-1; CDR3aa: CSVVFRAGADTQYF; CDR3nt: TGCAGCGTTGTCTTCCGAGCGGGGGCAGATACGCAGTATTTT
d_gene: TRBD1; abundance: .; j_gene: TRBJ2-7; len: 16; v_gene: TRBV7-6; CDR3aa: CASSLALGTGVSEQYF; CDR3nt: TGTGCCAGCAGCTTAGCTCTTGGGACAGGGGTCAGCGAGCAGTACTTC
d_gene: .; abundance: .; j_gene: TRBJ2-5; len: 17; v_gene: TRBV2; CDR3aa: CASRVIAWTGGEETQYF; CDR3nt: TGTGCCAGCAGAGTGATCGCGTGGACAGGCGGGGAAGAGACCCAGTACTTC
d_gene: .; abundance: .; j_gene: TRBJ2-7; len: 16; v_gene: TRBV7-2; CDR3aa: CASSSTGGLLSYEQYF; CDR3nt: TGTGCCAGCAGCTCGACAGGCGGGCTTCTATCCTACGAGCAGTACTTC
d_gene: .; abundance: .; j_gene: TRBJ2-7; len: 11; v_gene: TRBV6-1; CDR3aa: CASSDYYEQYF; CDR3nt: TGTGCCAGCAGTGATTACTACGAGCAGTACTTC
d_gene: .; abundance: .; j_gene: TRBJ2-1; len: 14; v_gene: TRBV19; CDR3aa: CASSRGLAYGEQFF; CDR3nt: TGTGCCAGTAGTAGGGGTCTAGCGTACGGTGAGCAGTTCTTC
d_gene: .; abundance: .; j_gene: TRBJ1-3; len: 13; v_gene: TRBV9; CDR3aa: CASSPGGGNTIYF; CDR3nt: TGTGCCAGCAGCCCAGGAGGAGGAAACACCATATATTTT
d_gene: .; abundance: .; j_gene: TRBJ2-3; len: 15; v_gene: TRBV7-2; CDR3aa: CASSVRDSSTDTQYF; CDR3nt: TGTGCCAGCAGCGTCCGGGACTCTAGCACAGATACGCAGTATTTT
d_gene: TRBD2; abundance: .; j_gene: TRBJ2-7; len: 14; v_gene: TRBV2; CDR3aa: CASKPGTSGSVQYF; CDR3nt: TGTGCCAGCAAACCCGGGACTAGCGGGAGTGTGCAGTACTTC
d_gene: .; abundance: .; j_gene: TRBJ2-3; len: 15; v_gene: TRBV11-3; CDR3aa: CASSLVGGKSDTQYF; CDR3nt: TGTGCCAGCAGCTTAGTTGGCGGGAAGTCCGATACGCAGTATTTT
d_gene: .; abundance: .; j_gene: TRBJ1-1; len: 13; v_gene: TRBV30; CDR3aa: CAWSPLRNTEAFF; CDR3nt: TGTGCCTGGAGCCCCCTCCGGAACACTGAAGCTTTCTTT
d_gene: TRBD1; abundance: .; j_gene: TRBJ2-7; len: 14; v_gene: TRBV6-5; CDR3aa: CASRPDRATYEQYF; CDR3nt: TGTGCCAGCAGGCCGGACAGGGCAACCTACGAGCAGTACTTC
d_gene: TRBD1; abundance: .; j_gene: TRBJ1-5; len: 16; v_gene: TRBV7-9; CDR3aa: CASSIQGIPHNQPQHF; CDR3nt: TGTGCCAGCAGTATACAGGGGATTCCTCACAATCAGCCCCAGCATTTT
d_gene: .; abundance: .; j_gene: TRBJ2-4; len: 12; v_gene: TRBV27; CDR3aa: CASSSGENIQYF; CDR3nt: TGTGCCAGCAGTTCGGGGGAAAACATTCAGTACTTC
d_gene: .; abundance: many; j_gene: TRBJ2-7; len: 16; v_gene: TRBV28; CDR3aa: CASGLPQGTVFYEQYF; CDR3nt: TGTGCCAGCGGACTACCCCAGGGGACAGTTTTTTACGAGCAGTACTTC
d_gene: .; abundance: few; j_gene: TRBJ1-2; len: 13; v_gene: TRBV6-5; CDR3aa: CASNSGQNYGYTF; CDR3nt: TGTGCCAGCAATTCCGGACAAAACTATGGCTACACCTTC
d_gene: TRBD1; abundance: .; j_gene: TRBJ1-6; len: 15; v_gene: TRBV9; CDR3aa: CASSDEDRANSPLHF; CDR3nt: TGTGCCAGCAGCGATGAGGACAGGGCGAATTCACCCCTCCACTTT
d_gene: TRBD1; abundance: .; j_gene: TRBJ1-4; len: 16; v_gene: TRBV18; CDR3aa: CASSRTGTGINEKLFF; CDR3nt: TGTGCCAGCTCACGTACCGGGACAGGGATTAATGAAAAACTGTTTTTT
d_gene: .; abundance: .; j_gene: TRBJ1-4; len: 15; v_gene: TRBV19; CDR3aa: CASSSLAAAEEKLFF; CDR3nt: TGTGCCAGTAGTAGCTTGGCGGCGGCGGAGGAAAAACTGTTTTTT
d_gene: TRBD1; abundance: .; j_gene: TRBJ1-2; len: 16; v_gene: TRBV4-1; CDR3aa: CASSQDPGQKVYGYTF; CDR3nt: TGCGCCAGCAGCCAAGACCCGGGACAGAAAGTCTATGGCTACACCTTC
d_gene: TRBD1; abundance: .; j_gene: TRBJ1-4; len: 17; v_gene: TRBV28; CDR3aa: CASSLRGDRGDTGKLFF; CDR3nt: TGTGCCAGCAGTTTAAGGGGGGACAGGGGAGATACGGGGAAACTGTTTTTT
d_gene: TRBD2; abundance: .; j_gene: TRBJ2-7; len: 16; v_gene: TRBV5-1; CDR3aa: CASSLVPSGSFDEQYF; CDR3nt: TGCGCCAGCAGCTTGGTCCCTAGCGGGAGTTTCGACGAGCAGTACTTC
d_gene: .; abundance: .; j_gene: TRBJ2-4; len: 16; v_gene: TRBV6-1; CDR3aa: CASSEAAGFDKNIQYF; CDR3nt: TGTGCCAGCAGTGAAGCGGCAGGGTTCGACAAAAACATTCAGTACTTC
d_gene: TRBD1; abundance: .; j_gene: TRBJ1-5; len: 16; v_gene: TRBV27; CDR3aa: CASKPSGTGSNQPQHF; CDR3nt: TGTGCCAGCAAACCTTCCGGGACAGGGTCCAATCAGCCCCAGCATTTT
d_gene: .; abundance: .; j_gene: TRBJ1-4; len: 18; v_gene: TRBV6-4; CDR3aa: CASTVPSRGEWTNEKLFF; CDR3nt: TGTGCCAGCACTGTTCCGTCTCGGGGGGAATGGACTAATGAAAAACTGTTTTTT
d_gene: TRBD1; abundance: .; j_gene: TRBJ1-1; len: 14; v_gene: TRBV28; CDR3aa: CASSLTGDGTEAFF; CDR3nt: TGTGCCAGCAGTCTCACAGGGGATGGCACTGAAGCTTTCTTT